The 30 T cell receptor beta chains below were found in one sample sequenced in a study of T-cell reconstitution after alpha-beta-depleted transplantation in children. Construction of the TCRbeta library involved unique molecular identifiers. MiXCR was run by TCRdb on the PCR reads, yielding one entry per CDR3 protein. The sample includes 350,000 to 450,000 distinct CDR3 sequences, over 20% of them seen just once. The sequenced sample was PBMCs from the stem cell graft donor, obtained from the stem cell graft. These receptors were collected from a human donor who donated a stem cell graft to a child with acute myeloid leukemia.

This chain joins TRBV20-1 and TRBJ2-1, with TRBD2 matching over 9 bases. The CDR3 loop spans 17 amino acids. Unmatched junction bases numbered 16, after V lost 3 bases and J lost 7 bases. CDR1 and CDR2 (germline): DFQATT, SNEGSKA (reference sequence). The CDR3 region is CSARPNRMSGRRNEQFF. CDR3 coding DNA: TGCAGTGCTAGGCCGAATCGCATGAGCGGGAGGAGGAATGAGCAGTTCTTC.

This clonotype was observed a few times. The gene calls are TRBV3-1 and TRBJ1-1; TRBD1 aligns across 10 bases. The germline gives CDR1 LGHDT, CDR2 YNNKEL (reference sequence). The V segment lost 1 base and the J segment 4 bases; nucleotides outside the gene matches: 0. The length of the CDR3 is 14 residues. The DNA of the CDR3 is TGTGCCAGCAGCCAAGGACAGGGGGCCACTGAAGCTTTCTTT. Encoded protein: CASSQGQGATEAFF.

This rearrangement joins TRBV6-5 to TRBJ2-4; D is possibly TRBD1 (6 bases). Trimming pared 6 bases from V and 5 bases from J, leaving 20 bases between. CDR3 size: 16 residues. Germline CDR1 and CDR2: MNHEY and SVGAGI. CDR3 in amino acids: CASSRGSRSGQNIQYF. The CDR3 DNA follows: TGTGCCAGCAGCAGGGGTTCCCGATCTGGCCAAAACATTCAGTACTTC.

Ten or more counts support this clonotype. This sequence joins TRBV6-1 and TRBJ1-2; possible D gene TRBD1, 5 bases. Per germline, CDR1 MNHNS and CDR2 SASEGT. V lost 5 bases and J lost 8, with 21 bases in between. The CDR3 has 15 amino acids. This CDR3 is CASSQRQGPTSGYTF. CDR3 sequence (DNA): TGTGCCAGCAGTCAACGTCAGGGACCTACGTCGGGCTACACCTTC.

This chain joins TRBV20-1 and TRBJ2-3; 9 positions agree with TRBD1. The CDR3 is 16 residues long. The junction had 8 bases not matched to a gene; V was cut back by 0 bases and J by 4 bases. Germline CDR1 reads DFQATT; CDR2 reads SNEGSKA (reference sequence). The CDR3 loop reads CSARDWGTGLPDTQYF. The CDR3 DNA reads TGCAGTGCTAGAGATTGGGGGACAGGGTTGCCAGATACGCAGTATTTT.

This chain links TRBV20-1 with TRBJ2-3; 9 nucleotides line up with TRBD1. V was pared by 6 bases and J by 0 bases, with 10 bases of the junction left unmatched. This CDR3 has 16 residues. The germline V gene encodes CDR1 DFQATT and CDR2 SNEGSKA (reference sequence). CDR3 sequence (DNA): TGCAGTGCCCCCACTGGGACAGGGTTGAGCACAGATACGCAGTATTTT. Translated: CSAPTGTGLSTDTQYF.

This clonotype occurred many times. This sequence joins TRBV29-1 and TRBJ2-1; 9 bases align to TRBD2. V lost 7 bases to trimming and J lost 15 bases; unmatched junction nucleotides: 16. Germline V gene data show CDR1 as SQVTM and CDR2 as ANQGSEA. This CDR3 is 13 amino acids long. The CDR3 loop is CSAAQGLAASPFF. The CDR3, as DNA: TGCAGCGCCGCCCAGGGACTAGCCGCTTCCCCGTTCTTC.

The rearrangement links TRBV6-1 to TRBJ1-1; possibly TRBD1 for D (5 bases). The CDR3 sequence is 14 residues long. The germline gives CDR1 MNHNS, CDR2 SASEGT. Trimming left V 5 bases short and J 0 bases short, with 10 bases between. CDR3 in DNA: TGTGCCAGCAGTCAACAGGACGTGAACACTGAAGCTTTCTTT. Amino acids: CASSQQDVNTEAFF.

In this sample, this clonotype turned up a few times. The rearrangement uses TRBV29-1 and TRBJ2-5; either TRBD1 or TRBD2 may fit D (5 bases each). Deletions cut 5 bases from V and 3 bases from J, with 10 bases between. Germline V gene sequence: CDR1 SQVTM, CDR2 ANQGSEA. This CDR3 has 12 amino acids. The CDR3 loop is CSVSQGEETQYF. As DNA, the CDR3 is TGCAGCGTTTCCCAGGGAGAAGAGACCCAGTACTTC.

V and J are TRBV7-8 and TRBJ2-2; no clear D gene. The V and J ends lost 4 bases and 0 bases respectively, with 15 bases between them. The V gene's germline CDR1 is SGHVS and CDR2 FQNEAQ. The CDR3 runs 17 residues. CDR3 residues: CASSSRPGRSNTGELFF. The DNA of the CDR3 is TGTGCCAGCAGCTCACGCCCCGGGCGATCGAACACCGGGGAGCTGTTTTTT. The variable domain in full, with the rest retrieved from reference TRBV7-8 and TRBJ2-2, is GAGVSQSPRYKVAKRGQDVALRCDPISGHVSLFWYQQALGQGPEFLTYFQNEAQLDKSGLPSDRFFAERPEGSVSTLKIQRTQQEDSAVYLCASSSRPGRSNTGELFFGEGSRLTVL.

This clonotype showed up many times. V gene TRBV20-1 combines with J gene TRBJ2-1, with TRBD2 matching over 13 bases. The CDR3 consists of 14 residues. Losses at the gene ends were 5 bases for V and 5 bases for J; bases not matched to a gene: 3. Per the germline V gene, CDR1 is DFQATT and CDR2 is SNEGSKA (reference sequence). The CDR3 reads CSASGTSGNNEQFF. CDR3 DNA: TGCAGTGCTTCAGGGACTAGCGGGAACAATGAGCAGTTCTTC.

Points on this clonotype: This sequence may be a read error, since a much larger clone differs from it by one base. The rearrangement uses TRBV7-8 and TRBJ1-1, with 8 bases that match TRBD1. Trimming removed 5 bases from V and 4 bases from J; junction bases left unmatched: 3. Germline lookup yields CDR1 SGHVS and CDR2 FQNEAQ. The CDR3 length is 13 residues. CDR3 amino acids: CASSRQGITEAFF. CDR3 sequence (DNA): TGTGCCAGCAGCCGACAGGGGATCACTGAAGCTTTCTTT.

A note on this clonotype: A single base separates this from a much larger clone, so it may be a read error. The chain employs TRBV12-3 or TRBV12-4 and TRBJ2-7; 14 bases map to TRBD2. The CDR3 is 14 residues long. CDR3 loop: CPSTLGLAGDEQYF. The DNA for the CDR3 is TGTCCCAGCACCCTGGGACTAGCGGGAGACGAGCAGTACTTC.

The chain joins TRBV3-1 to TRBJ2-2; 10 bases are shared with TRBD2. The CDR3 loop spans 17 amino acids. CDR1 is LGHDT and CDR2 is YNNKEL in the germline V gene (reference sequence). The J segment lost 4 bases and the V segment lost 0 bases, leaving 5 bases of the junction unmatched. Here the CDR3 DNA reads TGTGCCAGCAGCCAAGATCAAGCGGGAGGGATCACCGGGGAGCTGTTTTTT. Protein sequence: CASSQDQAGGITGELFF.

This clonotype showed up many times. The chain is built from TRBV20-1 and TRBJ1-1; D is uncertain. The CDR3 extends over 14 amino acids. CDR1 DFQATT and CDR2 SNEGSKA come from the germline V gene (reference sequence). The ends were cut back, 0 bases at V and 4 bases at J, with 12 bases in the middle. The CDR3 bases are TGCAGTGCTAGAGATCCATGGGATGGCACTGAAGCTTTCTTT. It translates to CSARDPWDGTEAFF.

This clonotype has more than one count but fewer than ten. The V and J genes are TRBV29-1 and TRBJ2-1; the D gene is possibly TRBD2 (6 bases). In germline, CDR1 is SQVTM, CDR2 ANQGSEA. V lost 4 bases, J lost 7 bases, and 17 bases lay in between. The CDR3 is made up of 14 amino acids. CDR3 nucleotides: TGCAGCGTTGGTTTTATGGGGAGCGGGAATGAGCAGTTCTTC. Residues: CSVGFMGSGNEQFF.

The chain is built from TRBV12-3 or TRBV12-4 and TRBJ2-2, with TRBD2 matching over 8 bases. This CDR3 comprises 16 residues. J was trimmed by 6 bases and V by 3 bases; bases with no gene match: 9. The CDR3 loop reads CASSFVSGSAAGELFF. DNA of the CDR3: TGTGCCAGCAGTTTTGTAAGCGGGAGTGCGGCCGGGGAGCTGTTTTTT.

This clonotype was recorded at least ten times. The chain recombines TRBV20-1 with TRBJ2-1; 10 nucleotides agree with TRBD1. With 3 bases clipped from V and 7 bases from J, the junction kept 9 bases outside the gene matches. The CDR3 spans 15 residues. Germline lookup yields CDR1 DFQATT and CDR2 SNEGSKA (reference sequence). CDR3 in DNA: TGCAGTGCTAGGGGACAGGGGATGATGAGGAATGAGCAGTTCTTC. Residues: CSARGQGMMRNEQFF.

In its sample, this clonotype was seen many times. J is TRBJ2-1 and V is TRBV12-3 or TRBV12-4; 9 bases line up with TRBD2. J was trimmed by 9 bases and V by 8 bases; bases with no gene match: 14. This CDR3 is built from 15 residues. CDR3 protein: CASQISGRTGGEQFF. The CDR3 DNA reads TGTGCCAGCCAAATCAGCGGGAGGACGGGGGGTGAGCAGTTCTTC.

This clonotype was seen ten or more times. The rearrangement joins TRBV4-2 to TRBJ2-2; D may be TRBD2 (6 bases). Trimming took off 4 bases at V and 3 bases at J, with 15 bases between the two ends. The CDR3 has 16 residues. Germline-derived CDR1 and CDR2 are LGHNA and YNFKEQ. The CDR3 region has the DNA TGTGCCAGCAGCCTAATCGGGACTGGGGACACCGGGGAGCTGTTTTTT. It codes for CASSLIGTGDTGELFF.

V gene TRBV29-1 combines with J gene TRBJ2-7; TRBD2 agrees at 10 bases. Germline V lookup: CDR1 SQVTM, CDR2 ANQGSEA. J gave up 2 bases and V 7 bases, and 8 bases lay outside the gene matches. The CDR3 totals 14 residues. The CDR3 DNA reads TGCAGCGCCAGGGGACTAGCGAGTCCCTACGAGCAGTACTTC. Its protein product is CSARGLASPYEQYF.

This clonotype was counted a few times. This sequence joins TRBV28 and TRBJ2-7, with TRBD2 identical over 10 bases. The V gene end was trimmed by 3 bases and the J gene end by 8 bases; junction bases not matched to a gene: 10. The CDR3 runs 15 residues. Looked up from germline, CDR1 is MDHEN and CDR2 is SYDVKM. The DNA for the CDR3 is TGTGCCAGCAGTTTCGGTGCTAGCGGGAGATCTCAGCAGTACTTC. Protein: CASSFGASGRSQQYF.

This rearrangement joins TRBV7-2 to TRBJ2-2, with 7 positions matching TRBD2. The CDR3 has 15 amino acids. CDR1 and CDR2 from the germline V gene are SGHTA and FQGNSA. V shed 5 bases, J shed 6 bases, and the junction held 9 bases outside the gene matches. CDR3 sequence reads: CASSPLSAGAGELFF. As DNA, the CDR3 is TGTGCCAGCAGCCCCCTATCGGCGGGGGCCGGGGAGCTGTTTTTT.

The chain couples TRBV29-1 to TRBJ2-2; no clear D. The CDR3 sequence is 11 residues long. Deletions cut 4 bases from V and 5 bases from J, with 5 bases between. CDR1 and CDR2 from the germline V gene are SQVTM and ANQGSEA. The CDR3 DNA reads TGCAGCGTTGGAAGGACCGGGGAGCTGTTTTTT. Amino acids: CSVGRTGELFF.

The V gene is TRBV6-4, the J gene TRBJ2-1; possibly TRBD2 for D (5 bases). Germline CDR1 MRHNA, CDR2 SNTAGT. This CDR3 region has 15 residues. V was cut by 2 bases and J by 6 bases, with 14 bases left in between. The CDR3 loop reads CASSDKELSGNEQFF. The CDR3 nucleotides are TGTGCCAGCAGTGACAAGGAGTTAAGCGGCAATGAGCAGTTCTTC.

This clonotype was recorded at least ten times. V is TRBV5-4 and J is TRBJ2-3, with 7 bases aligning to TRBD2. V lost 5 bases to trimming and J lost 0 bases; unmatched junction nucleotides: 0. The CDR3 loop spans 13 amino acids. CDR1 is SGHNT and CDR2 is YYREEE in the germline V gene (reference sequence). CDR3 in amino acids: CASSSGSTDTQYF. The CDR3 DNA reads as TGTGCCAGCAGTAGCGGGAGCACAGATACGCAGTATTTT.

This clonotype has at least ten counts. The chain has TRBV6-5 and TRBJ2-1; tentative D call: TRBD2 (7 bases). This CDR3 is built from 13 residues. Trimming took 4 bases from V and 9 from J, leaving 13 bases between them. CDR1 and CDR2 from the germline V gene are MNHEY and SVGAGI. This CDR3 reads CASSSSGGLEQFF. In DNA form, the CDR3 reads TGTGCCAGCAGTTCATCCGGGGGGCTTGAGCAGTTCTTC.

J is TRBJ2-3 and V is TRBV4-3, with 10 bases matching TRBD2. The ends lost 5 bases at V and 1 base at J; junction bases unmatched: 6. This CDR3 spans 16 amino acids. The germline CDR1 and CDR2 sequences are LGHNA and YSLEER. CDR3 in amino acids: CASSSRGTSGTDTQYF. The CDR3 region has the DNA TGCGCCAGCAGCTCACGCGGGACTAGCGGCACAGATACGCAGTATTTT.

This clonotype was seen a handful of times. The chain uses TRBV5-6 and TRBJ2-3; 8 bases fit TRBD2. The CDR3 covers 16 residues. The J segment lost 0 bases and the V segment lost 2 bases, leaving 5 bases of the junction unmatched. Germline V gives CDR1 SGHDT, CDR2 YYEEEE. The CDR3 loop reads CASSLGVAGSTDTQYF. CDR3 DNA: TGTGCCAGCAGCTTAGGGGTAGCGGGAAGCACAGATACGCAGTATTTT.

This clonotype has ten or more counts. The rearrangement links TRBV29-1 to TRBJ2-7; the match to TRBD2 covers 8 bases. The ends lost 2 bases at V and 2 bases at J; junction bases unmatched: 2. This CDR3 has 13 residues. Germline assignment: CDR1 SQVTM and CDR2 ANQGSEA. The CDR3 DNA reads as TGCAGCGTTGAAACTAGCGGTACCTACGAGCAGTACTTC. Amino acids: CSVETSGTYEQYF.